This TCR beta chain is drawn from a study of blood T cell repertoires in COVID-19. Trimming took 3 bases from V and 7 from J, leaving 15 bases between them. This CDR3 comprises 14 residues. Per germline, CDR1 SGHAT and CDR2 FQNNGV. Using immunoSEQ multiplex PCR, the repertoire was profiled, and TCRdb retains in-frame clones only, with some absent. The sample records about 340,000 clones, around 88% being singletons. The receptor was derived from a man younger than 45 with active or convalescent COVID-19. Sequencing input: peripheral blood. The rearrangement joins TRBV11-2 to TRBJ2-5; D is unclear. CDR3 residues: CASSFSNGALTQYF. The CDR3 nucleotides are TGTGCCAGCAGCTTTTCGAACGGAGCGCTGACCCAGTACTTC.